Listed here are 21 T cell receptor beta chains from one sample, sequenced in a study of shared clonotypes between healthy human individuals. Assay: immunoSEQ multiplex PCR; the TCRdb copy retains only in-frame clones and omits some. Of roughly 2.5 million clones listed, roughly 92% are singletons. Sequencing was performed on naive CD4+ T cells sorted from blood. The subset denotes: CD45RA+ positively selected. The receptors here all came from a man younger than 35 in good health.

This clone was counted a few times. The gene calls are TRBV9 and TRBJ1-1, with D unresolved. This CDR3 has 13 amino acids. V dropped 4 bases and J dropped 0 bases, with 7 bases sitting between them. Germline loops: CDR1 SGDLS, CDR2 YYNGEE. CDR3 sequence reads: CASSLRVNTEAFF. CDR3 bases: TGTGCCAGCAGCCTAAGGGTGAACACTGAAGCTTTCTTT.

V usage is TRBV30 and J usage is TRBJ1-1; a weak D match, TRBD1 (5 bases). Germline loops: CDR1 GTSNPN, CDR2 SVGIG (reference sequence). The CDR3 is 13 amino acids. V dropped 4 bases and J dropped 1 base, with 10 bases sitting between them. The CDR3 loop reads CAWIRQGNTEAFF. The DNA for the CDR3 is TGTGCCTGGATTCGGCAGGGGAACACTGAAGCTTTCTTT.

This clone appeared a few times. J is TRBJ1-5 and V is TRBV5-1; D is unresolved. CDR3 length: 15 amino acids. From germline, CDR1 is SGHRS and CDR2 YFSETQ. Between the trimmed V and J ends, which lost 0 bases and 0 bases, there was a span of 7 bases. CDR3 sequence: CASSLDVASNQPQHF. The CDR3, as DNA: TGCGCCAGCAGCTTGGACGTGGCTAGCAATCAGCCCCAGCATTTT.

The J gene is TRBJ2-1, the V gene TRBV18; 7 nucleotides align to TRBD1. With V trimmed by 2 bases and J by 12 bases, 16 bases remained unmatched. The CDR3 runs 16 residues. Germline loops: CDR1 KGHSH, CDR2 LQKENI. The DNA of the CDR3 is TGTGCCAGCTCACCAGGACAGGTGGACCTGTTTCGGGGGCAGTTCTTC. Amino acid sequence: CASSPGQVDLFRGQFF. Looking up the rest from reference TRBV18 and TRBJ2-1 gives the full variable domain: NAGVMQNPRHLVRRRGQEARLRCSPMKGHSHVYWYRQLPEEGLKFMVYLQKENIIDESGMPKERFSAEFPKEGPSILRIQQVVRGDSAAYFCASSPGQVDLFRGQFFGPGTRLTVL.

This clone was seen a single time. The chain recombines TRBV5-1 with TRBJ2-5; 9 bases fit TRBD2. The length of the CDR3 is 16 residues. V lost 3 bases and J lost 0; bases outside the gene matches: 6. The germline gives CDR1 SGHRS, CDR2 YFSETQ. As DNA, the CDR3 is TGCGCCAGCAGCTCGACTAGCGGAGAGTACCAAGAGACCCAGTACTTC. Translation: CASSSTSGEYQETQYF.

This clone was found once. The genes are TRBV6-1 and TRBJ1-5, with 7 bases matching TRBD1. Germline assignment: CDR1 MNHNS and CDR2 SASEGT. This CDR3 contains 14 residues. J lost 4 bases, V lost 5 bases, and 5 bases had no gene match. DNA for the CDR3: TGTGCCAGCAGTCCACGGGACAGTAATCAGCCCCAGCATTTT. Protein sequence: CASSPRDSNQPQHF.

The chain combines TRBV27 with TRBJ1-3, with D perhaps TRBD1 (5 bases). With 5 bases removed from V and 0 bases from J, the gap between germline ends came to 17 bases. The CDR3 runs to 17 residues. Germline V CDR1 and CDR2: MNHEY, SMNVEV (reference sequence). The CDR3 DNA is TGTGCCAGCAGTAATCAGGGCGGCGGCTACTCTGGAAACACCATATATTTT. Translation gives CASSNQGGGYSGNTIYF.

The chain employs TRBV28 and TRBJ2-7; 7 positions match TRBD1. Germline lookup yields CDR1 MDHEN and CDR2 SYDVKM. This CDR3 has 16 residues. J gave up 0 bases and V 4 bases, and 9 bases lay outside the gene matches. The CDR3 sequence is CASSSTGAVNSYEQYF. The CDR3, as DNA: TGTGCCAGCAGTTCAACAGGGGCCGTAAACTCCTACGAGCAGTACTTC.

The chain uses TRBV5-1 and TRBJ2-2; 7 bases map to TRBD2. The junction had 9 bases not matched to a gene; V was cut back by 4 bases and J by 6 bases. Per germline, CDR1 SGHRS and CDR2 YFSETQ. This CDR3 comprises 15 residues. CDR3 DNA: TGCGCCAGCAGCCCCAGGCGGGAGCTCCCCGGGGAGCTGTTTTTT. It codes for CASSPRRELPGELFF.

This chain connects TRBV18 to TRBJ2-7; 10 bases align to TRBD1. The germline CDR1 and CDR2 sequences are KGHSH and LQKENI. J was trimmed by 4 bases and V by 6 bases; bases with no gene match: 9. The CDR3 is 15 residues long. CDR3 amino acids: CASSKDRGLVYEQYF. The CDR3 coding sequence is TGTGCCAGCTCGAAGGACAGGGGGTTGGTTTACGAGCAGTACTTC. The full variable domain, rest sourced from reference TRBV18 and TRBJ2-7, is NAGVMQNPRHLVRRRGQEARLRCSPMKGHSHVYWYRQLPEEGLKFMVYLQKENIIDESGMPKERFSAEFPKEGPSILRIQQVVRGDSAAYFCASSKDRGLVYEQYFGPGTRLTVT.

The rearrangement links TRBV7-9 to TRBJ2-7; unclear D gene. The CDR3 sequence is 12 residues long. The V and J ends lost 2 bases and 3 bases respectively, with 5 bases between them. Germline assignment: CDR1 SEHNR and CDR2 FQNEAQ (reference sequence). CDR3 region: CASSLFDYEQYF. CDR3 sequence (DNA): TGTGCCAGCAGCTTATTCGACTACGAGCAGTACTTC.

The count of this clone is one. The chain joins TRBV14 to TRBJ1-1; 11 bases are shared with TRBD1. Germline CDR1 SGHDN, CDR2 FVKESK. V lost 2 bases to trimming and J lost 7 bases; unmatched junction nucleotides: 6. This CDR3 has 15 residues. The CDR3 DNA is TGTGCCAGCAGCCAACTGGACAGGGGGCGAGGTGAAGCTTTCTTT. Its protein product is CASSQLDRGRGEAFF.

The CDR3 is CASSIRAPYNEQFF. The CDR3 nucleotides read TGCGCCAGCAGCATAAGAGCGCCGTACAATGAGCAGTTCTTC. The chain combines TRBV4-1 with TRBJ2-1; D remains unclear. In germline, CDR1 is MGHRA, CDR2 YSYEKL. The CDR3 totals 14 residues. The germline V and J ends were trimmed by 5 bases and 4 bases, with 12 bases remaining between them.

This clone showed up just once. The chain uses TRBV2 and TRBJ2-7, with D possibly TRBD1 on 5 matching bases. V dropped 4 bases and J dropped 0 bases, with 10 bases sitting between them. The CDR3 is 14 residues long. Germline V lookup: CDR1 SNHLY, CDR2 FYNNEI. CDR3 DNA: TGTGCCAGCAGTGTGGGCAGGGACTCCTACGAGCAGTACTTC. This codes for CASSVGRDSYEQYF.

Details on this clone: The identical CDR3 is also encoded by other nucleotide sequences in the sample. The J gene is TRBJ1-4, the V gene TRBV6-5, with D perhaps TRBD1 (5 bases). Germline assignment: CDR1 MNHEY and CDR2 SVGAGI. This CDR3 has 12 amino acids. Between the trimmed V and J ends, which lost 5 bases and 7 bases, there was a span of 8 bases. The CDR3 sequence is CASSRGGEKLFF. The DNA for the CDR3 is TGTGCCAGCAGTAGGGGTGGTGAAAAACTGTTTTTT.

This clone came up a few times. This same CDR3 is encoded by further DNA sequences in the sample. The V call is TRBV7-9, the J call TRBJ1-5, with D unresolved. This CDR3 is built from 13 residues. Germline CDR1 and CDR2: SEHNR and FQNEAQ (reference sequence). Trimming removed 1 base from V and 1 base from J, with 2 bases in between. Here the CDR3 reads CASSLESNQPQHF. The CDR3 region has the DNA TGTGCCAGCAGCTTAGAAAGCAATCAGCCCCAGCATTTT.

The J gene is TRBJ2-3, the V gene TRBV5-1, with 7 bases identical to TRBD2. This CDR3 has 17 amino acids. In germline, CDR1 is SGHRS, CDR2 YFSETQ. V shed 0 bases and J 0 bases; nucleotides not matched to a gene: 7. CDR3 bases: TGCGCCAGCAGCTTGGTGGGAGGGTACCTTAGCACAGATACGCAGTATTTT. Translation: CASSLVGGYLSTDTQYF.

The V and J genes are TRBV30 and TRBJ1-2; 8 bases agree with TRBD1. The germline CDR1 and CDR2 sequences are GTSNPN and SVGIG (reference sequence). The CDR3 has 14 residues. V was pared by 4 bases and J by 7 bases, with 11 bases of the junction left unmatched. The CDR3 DNA reads TGTGCCTGGAATCGGTGGCAGGGGGCGGGTGGCTACACCTTC. It is translated as CAWNRWQGAGGYTF. Full variable domain (missing parts from reference TRBV30 and TRBJ1-2): SQTIHQWPATLVQPVGSPLSLECTVEGTSNPNLYWYRQAAGRGLQLLFYSVGIGQISSEVPQNLSASRPQDRQFILSSKKLLLSDSGFYLCAWNRWQGAGGYTFGSGTRLTVV.

The chain joins TRBV7-3 to TRBJ1-2; no firm D call. Germline CDR1 reads SGHTA; CDR2 reads FQGTGA. This CDR3 comprises 14 residues. The V gene lost 5 bases and the J gene lost 6 bases, with 16 bases spanning the gap. CDR3 sequence reads: CASSPSRSDHGYTF. As DNA, the CDR3 is TGTGCCAGCAGCCCCTCACGCTCTGACCATGGCTACACCTTC.

This chain connects TRBV7-2 to TRBJ2-3; 9 nucleotides line up with TRBD2. V dropped 9 bases and J dropped 8; count of bases not matched to a gene: 9. The germline V gene encodes CDR1 SGHTA and CDR2 FQGNSA. The CDR3 loop spans 13 amino acids. The CDR3 DNA reads TGTGCCAGAGCTGCGGGAGCGGGGGGTACGCAGTATTTT. Its protein is CARAAGAGGTQYF.

CDR3 loop: CASSQGHPRGELFF. CDR3 nucleotide sequence: TGTGCCAGCAGTCAGGGACACCCACGAGGGGAGCTGTTTTTT. The chain couples TRBV6-5 to TRBJ2-2, with D tentatively TRBD1 (6 bases). Per germline, CDR1 MNHEY and CDR2 SVGAGI. Trimming took 5 bases from V and 8 from J, leaving 15 bases between them. The CDR3 covers 14 residues.